This TCR beta chain appears in the sequencing data of a study of PD-1 blockade in classical Hodgkin lymphoma. Study details: Nivolumab dosing for patients was 3 mg/kg, administered intravenously every 2 weeks.

The V segment lost 5 bases and the J segment 4 bases; nucleotides outside the gene matches: 10. Germline CDR1 is SEHNR and CDR2 is FQNEAQ (reference sequence). CDR3 size: 16 residues. Of note for this clone: Its antigen is currently unknown.

Only in-frame clones appear in the TCRdb table, and some are missing; sequencing was by immunoSEQ multiplex PCR. The table includes 90,000 to 130,000 clones, 89% detected once. Whole-study results and caveats: The study found complete responders had baseline diversity similar to newly diagnosed patients. A reduction in baseline TCR diversity was reportedly seen in newly diagnosed patients relative to healthy donors.

Every patient relapsed after autologous stem cell transplantation, and brentuximab vedotin exposure varied. The chain carries TRBV7-9 and TRBJ2-1, with TRBD2 identical over 8 bases. This clonotype originated in a human donor with classical Hodgkin lymphoma. Sequences were derived from peripheral blood mononuclear cells (PBMCs), sampled before the second cycle of nivolumab. CDR3 sequence reads: CASSPQTSGVYNEQFF. Written as DNA, the CDR3 is TGTGCCAGCAGCCCCCAAACTAGCGGAGTTTACAATGAGCAGTTCTTC.